The rows below give T cell receptor beta chains drawn from one sample of a study of blood T cell repertoires in COVID-19. Profiling relied on immunoSEQ multiplex PCR, and the TCRdb table lists in-frame clones only, not all of them. Among about 310,000 clones, over 75% were seen once, and the ten largest hold roughly 7.1%. Source material: peripheral blood. The receptors here all came from a woman aged 45-65 years who had recovered from COVID-19. CDR3s include the opening cysteine and the closing phenylalanine or tryptophan.

j_call | v_call | cdr3_aa
TRBJ2-1 | TRBV7-9 | CASIENLVNEQFF
TRBJ1-2 | TRBV7-2 | CASSLSRSYGYTF
TRBJ2-7 | TRBV6-2/TRBV6-3 | CASSKQSYEQYF
TRBJ1-2 | TRBV20-1 | CSASGGDLGGYTF
TRBJ2-1 | TRBV12-3/TRBV12-4 | CASNPSGRRQFF
TRBJ2-7 | TRBV7-2 | CASSLGGQGWHEQYF
TRBJ1-1 | TRBV6-6 | CASRDSSNTEAFF
TRBJ2-3 | TRBV11-2 | CASSSNSGSEADTQYF
TRBJ1-1 | TRBV11-2 | CASSATGLGPEAFF
TRBJ1-5 | TRBV15 | CATSRLKGVGQPQHF
TRBJ1-6 | TRBV25-1 | CASSAGQRHNSPLHF